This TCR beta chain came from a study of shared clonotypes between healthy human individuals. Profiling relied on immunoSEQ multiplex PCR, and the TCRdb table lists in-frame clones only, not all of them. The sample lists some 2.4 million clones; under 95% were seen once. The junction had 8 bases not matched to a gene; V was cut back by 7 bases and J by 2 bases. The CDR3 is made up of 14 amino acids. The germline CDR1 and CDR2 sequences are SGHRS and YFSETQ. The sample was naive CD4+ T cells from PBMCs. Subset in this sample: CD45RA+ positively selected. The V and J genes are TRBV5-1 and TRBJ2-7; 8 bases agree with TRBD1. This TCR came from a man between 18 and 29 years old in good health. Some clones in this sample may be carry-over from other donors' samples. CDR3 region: CASGTGTGPYEQYF. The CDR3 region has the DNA TGCGCCAGCGGGACCGGGACAGGTCCCTACGAGCAGTACTTC.